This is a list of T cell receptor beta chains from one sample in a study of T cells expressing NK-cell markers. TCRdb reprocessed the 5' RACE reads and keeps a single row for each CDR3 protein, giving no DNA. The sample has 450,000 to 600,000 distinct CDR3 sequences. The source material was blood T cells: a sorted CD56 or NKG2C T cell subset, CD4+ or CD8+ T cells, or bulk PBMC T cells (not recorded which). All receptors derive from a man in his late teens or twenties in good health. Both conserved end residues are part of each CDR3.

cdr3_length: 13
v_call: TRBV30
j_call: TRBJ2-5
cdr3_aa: CAWGGQNQETQYF

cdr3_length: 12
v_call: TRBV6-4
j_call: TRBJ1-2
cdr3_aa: CASTSYRDGYTF

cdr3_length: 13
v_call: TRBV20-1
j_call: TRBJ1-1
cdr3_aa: CSARGWTNTEAFF

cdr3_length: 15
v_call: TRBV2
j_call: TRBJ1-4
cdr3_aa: CASSAAGTGREKLFF

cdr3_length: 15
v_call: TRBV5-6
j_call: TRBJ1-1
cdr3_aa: CASSLTATPNTEAFF

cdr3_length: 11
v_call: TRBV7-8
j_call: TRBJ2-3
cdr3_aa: CASSGRATQYF

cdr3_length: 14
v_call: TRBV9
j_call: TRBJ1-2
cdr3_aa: CASAMETLDGSYTF

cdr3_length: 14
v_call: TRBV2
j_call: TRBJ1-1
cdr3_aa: CASSDNRGLTEAFF

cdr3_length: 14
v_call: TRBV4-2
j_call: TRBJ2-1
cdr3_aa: CASSQETSGMVRFF

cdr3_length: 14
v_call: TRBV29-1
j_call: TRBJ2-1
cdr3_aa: CSVVWQGNINEQFF

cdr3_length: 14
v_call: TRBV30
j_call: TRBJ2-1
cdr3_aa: CAWSVQAQGYEQFF

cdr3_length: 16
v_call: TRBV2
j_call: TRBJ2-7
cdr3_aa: CASSEPGQGQVEEQYF

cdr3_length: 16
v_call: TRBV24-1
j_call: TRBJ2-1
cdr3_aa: CATSEGVLSSYNEQFF

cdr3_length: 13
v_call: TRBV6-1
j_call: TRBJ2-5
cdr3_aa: CASSPSRRETQYF

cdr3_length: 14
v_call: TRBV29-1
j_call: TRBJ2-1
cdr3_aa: CSVEGRPSYNEQFF

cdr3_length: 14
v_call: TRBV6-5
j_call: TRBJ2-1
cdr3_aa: CASKQTSFTNEQFF

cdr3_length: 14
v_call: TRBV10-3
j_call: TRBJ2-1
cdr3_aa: CASPLGEPYNEQFF

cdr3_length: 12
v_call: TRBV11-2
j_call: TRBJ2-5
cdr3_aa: CASSLARATQYF

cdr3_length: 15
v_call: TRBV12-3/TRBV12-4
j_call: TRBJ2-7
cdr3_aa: CASSLSSGSFGEQYF

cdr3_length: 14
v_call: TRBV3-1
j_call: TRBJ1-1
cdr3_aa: CASSQGYGRTEAFF

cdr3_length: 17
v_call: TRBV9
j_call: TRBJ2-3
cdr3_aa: CASSAAPPGASTDTQYF

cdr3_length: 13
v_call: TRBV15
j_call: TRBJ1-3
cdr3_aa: CATSSGGGNTIYF

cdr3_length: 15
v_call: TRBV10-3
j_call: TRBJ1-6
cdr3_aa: CAISESGTENSPLHF

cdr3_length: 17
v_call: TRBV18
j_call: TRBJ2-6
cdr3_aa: CASSSRTGLLGANVLTF

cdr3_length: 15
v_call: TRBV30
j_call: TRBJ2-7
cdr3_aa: CAWRVWGGGSYEQYF

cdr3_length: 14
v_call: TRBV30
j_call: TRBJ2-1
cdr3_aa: CAWYGSPSYNEQFF

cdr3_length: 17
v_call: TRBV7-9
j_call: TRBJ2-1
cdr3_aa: CASSSGLADRGHNEQFF

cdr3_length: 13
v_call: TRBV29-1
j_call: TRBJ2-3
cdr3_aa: CSVAGQVTDTQYF

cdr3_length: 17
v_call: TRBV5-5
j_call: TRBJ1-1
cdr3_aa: CASSLLFRGLESTEAFF

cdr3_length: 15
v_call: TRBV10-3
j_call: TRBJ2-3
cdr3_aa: CAISGLAGAKDTQYF

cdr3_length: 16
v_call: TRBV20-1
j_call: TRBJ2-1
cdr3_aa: CSGTTGGLAEGNEQFF

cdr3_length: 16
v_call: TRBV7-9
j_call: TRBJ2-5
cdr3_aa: CASSFPAGGGVETQYF

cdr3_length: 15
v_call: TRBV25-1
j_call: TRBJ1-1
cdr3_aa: CASSGDRPVNTEAFF

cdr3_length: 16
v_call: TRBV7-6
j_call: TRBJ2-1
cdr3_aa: CASSLADWSVADEQFF

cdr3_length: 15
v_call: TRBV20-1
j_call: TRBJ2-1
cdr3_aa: CSARTDRGLYNEQFF

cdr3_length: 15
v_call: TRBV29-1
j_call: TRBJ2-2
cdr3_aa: CSVEVPGHNTGELFF

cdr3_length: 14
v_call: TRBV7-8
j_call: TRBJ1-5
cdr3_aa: CATDLTYSNQPQHF

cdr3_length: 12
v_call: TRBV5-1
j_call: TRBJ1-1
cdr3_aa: CASSPLGLEAFF

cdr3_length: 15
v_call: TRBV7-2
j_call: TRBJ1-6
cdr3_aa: CASSLQGLGNSPLHF

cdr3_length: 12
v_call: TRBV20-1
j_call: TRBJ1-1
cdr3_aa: CSASSASTEAFF

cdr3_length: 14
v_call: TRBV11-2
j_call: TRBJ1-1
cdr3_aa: CASSRGLFYTEAFF

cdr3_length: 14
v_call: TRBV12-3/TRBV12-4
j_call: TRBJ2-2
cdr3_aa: CASSKLAATGELFF

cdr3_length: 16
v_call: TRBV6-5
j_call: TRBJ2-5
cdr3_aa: CASSNVSGAPQETQYF